These 17 T cell receptor beta chains came from one sample sequenced in a study of T-cell reconstitution after alpha-beta-depleted transplantation in children. The TCRbeta library incorporated unique molecular identifiers. In TCRdb, the PCR reads were re-called with MiXCR into one record per CDR3 protein. The sample lists around 530,000 distinct CDR3 sequences, about 33% occurring once. The sample here was PBMCs from the stem cell graft donor, taken from the stem cell graft. The receptors stem from a human donor who donated a stem cell graft to a child with aplastic anemia.

This clonotype was found a few times. The V call is TRBV10-3, the J call TRBJ2-2; D is possibly TRBD2 (6 bases). The CDR3 covers 16 residues. Germline loops: CDR1 ENHRY, CDR2 SYGVKD. V lost 1 base and J 0 bases, leaving 9 bases between the germline ends. The CDR3, as DNA: TGTGCCATCAGTGAGTGGGAGGCTACGAACACCGGGGAGCTGTTTTTT. Translated, it gives CAISEWEATNTGELFF.

The chain recombines TRBV5-6 with TRBJ2-1; TRBD2 matches at 9 bases. Germline V gene lookup returns CDR1 SGHDT and CDR2 YYEEEE. The CDR3 has 15 residues. Trimming removed 0 bases from V and 5 bases from J; junction bases left unmatched: 3. The CDR3 reads CASSLAGGGDNEQFF. CDR3 nucleotides: TGTGCCAGCAGCTTGGCCGGCGGGGGGGACAATGAGCAGTTCTTC.

This clonotype was seen only a few times. The chain recombines TRBV12-3 or TRBV12-4 with TRBJ1-1, with a weak D call TRBD1 (6 bases). This CDR3 has 15 amino acids. V dropped 4 bases and J dropped 5 bases, with 17 bases sitting between them. The CDR3 region has the DNA TGTGCCAGCAGTTCCGGTGGGGGGGCCCTGACTGAAGCTTTCTTT. This encodes CASSSGGGALTEAFF.

CDR3 sequence: CASQGTLSNQPQHF. CDR3 sequence (DNA): TGTGCCAGTCAGGGTACCCTTAGCAATCAGCCCCAGCATTTT. V is TRBV19 and J is TRBJ1-5; a possible D gene is TRBD1 (5 bases). CDR1 and CDR2 from the germline V gene are LNHDA and SQIVND (reference sequence). This CDR3 comprises 14 residues. Trimming stripped 8 bases from V and 0 bases from J, with 11 bases between.

In this sample, this clonotype turned up once. The chain links TRBV3-1 to TRBJ1-5; D gene uncertain. The CDR3 is 15 amino acids. V gave up 1 base and J gave up 1 base, with 8 bases separating them. Germline V lookup: CDR1 LGHDT, CDR2 YNNKEL (reference sequence). CDR3: CASSQGGGSNQPQHF. The CDR3 region has the DNA TGTGCCAGCAGCCAAGGAGGCGGGAGCAATCAGCCCCAGCATTTT.

The chain combines TRBV11-2 with TRBJ2-1, with D possibly TRBD2 on 5 matching bases. Trimming removed 4 bases from V and 9 bases from J, with 13 bases in between. Germline CDR1 SGHAT, CDR2 FQNNGV. The CDR3 length is 13 residues. CDR3 sequence reads: CASSSLAVAEQFF. In DNA form, the CDR3 reads TGTGCCAGCAGCTCTCTAGCTGTGGCTGAGCAGTTCTTC. Looking up the rest from reference TRBV11-2 and TRBJ2-1 gives the full variable domain: EAGVAQSPRYKIIEKRQSVAFWCNPISGHATLYWYQQILGQGPKLLIQFQNNGVVDDSQLPKDRFSAERLKGVDSTLKIQPAKLEDSAVYLCASSSLAVAEQFFGPGTRLTVL.

The V call is TRBV12-3 or TRBV12-4, the J call TRBJ1-5; maybe TRBD1 (6 bases). With 5 bases removed from V and 2 bases from J, the gap between germline ends came to 13 bases. The CDR3 contains 15 residues. The CDR3 DNA reads as TGTGCCAGCAGTCCACAGGGTTTGGGCAATCAGCCCCAGCATTTT. This encodes CASSPQGLGNQPQHF.

The rearrangement links TRBV5-1 to TRBJ2-5; 12 bases fit TRBD2. V dropped 2 bases and J dropped 5; count of bases not matched to a gene: 7. Germline CDR1 reads SGHRS; CDR2 reads YFSETQ. The CDR3 has 16 residues. The CDR3 loop reads CASSLGLAGYVETQYF. DNA for the CDR3: TGCGCCAGCAGCTTAGGACTAGCGGGATACGTCGAGACCCAGTACTTC.

This clonotype was found a few times. The V and J genes are TRBV27 and TRBJ2-6; a possible D gene is TRBD2 (6 bases). This CDR3 has 16 residues. CDR1 is MNHEY and CDR2 is SMNVEV in the germline V gene (reference sequence). V dropped 8 bases and J dropped 0 bases, with 14 bases sitting between them. CDR3 nucleotide sequence: TGTGCCAGCGGCTGGGACTCAATCTCTGGGGCCAACGTCCTGACTTTC. Its protein is CASGWDSISGANVLTF.

The rearrangement joins TRBV19 to TRBJ1-1; D is undetermined. CDR1 LNHDA and CDR2 SQIVND come from the germline V gene (reference sequence). The ends were cut back, 5 bases at V and 5 bases at J, with 12 bases in the middle. The CDR3 length is 13 residues. CDR3 in amino acids: CASSPSPLTEAFF. CDR3 nucleotide sequence: TGTGCCAGTAGTCCGTCCCCGCTGACTGAAGCTTTCTTT.

This clonotype showed up just a few times. The chain carries TRBV7-2 and TRBJ2-7, with D perhaps matching TRBD1 (6 bases). This CDR3 spans 13 amino acids. Germline V gene sequence: CDR1 SGHTA, CDR2 FQGNSA. V gave up 2 bases and J gave up 7 bases, with 12 bases separating them. The CDR3 loop is CASSLLGQREQYF. CDR3 DNA sequence: TGTGCCAGCAGCTTACTCGGACAGAGGGAGCAGTACTTC. Combining the CDR3 with reference TRBV7-2 and TRBJ2-7 gives the whole variable domain GAGVSQSPSNKVTEKGKDVELRCDPISGHTALYWYRQSLGQGLEFLIYFQGNSAPDKSGLPSDRFSAERTGGSVSTLTIQRTQQEDSAVYLCASSLLGQREQYFGPGTRLTVT.

The V gene is TRBV7-9, the J gene TRBJ1-1, with a tentative D call TRBD1 (5 bases). This CDR3 comprises 17 residues. Germline CDR1 and CDR2: SEHNR and FQNEAQ (reference sequence). V shed 2 bases and J shed 0 bases, with 16 bases lying between them. DNA of the CDR3: TGTGCCAGCAGCTTATCCGTCTCGGGGGACGTGAACACTGAAGCTTTCTTT. Translated: CASSLSVSGDVNTEAFF.

The table lists this clonotype with many counts. The chain carries TRBV12-3 or TRBV12-4 and TRBJ1-2; unclear D gene. Between the trimmed V and J ends, which lost 6 bases and 3 bases, there was a span of 11 bases. This CDR3 region has 13 residues. This chain's CDR3 is CASSGGLDYGYTF. CDR3 DNA sequence: TGTGCCAGCAGCGGCGGCCTGGACTATGGCTACACCTTC.

The chain couples TRBV24-1 to TRBJ2-5; 13 bases line up with TRBD2. The CDR3 has 18 amino acids. Unmatched junction bases numbered 12, after V lost 4 bases and J lost 5 bases. Germline V gene data show CDR1 as KGHDR and CDR2 as SFDVKD. CDR3 sequence: CATSDPIGLAGDGETQYF. CDR3 bases: TGTGCCACCAGTGACCCAATCGGACTAGCGGGAGACGGGGAGACCCAGTACTTC.

The V and J genes are TRBV12-3 or TRBV12-4 and TRBJ1-2; no clear D. CDR3 length equals 13 residues. Trimming cost V 3 bases and J 5 bases, with 10 bases left between them. In DNA form, the CDR3 reads TGTGCCAGCAGTTTGAGGGAAGGGTATGGCTACACCTTC. Its translation: CASSLREGYGYTF.

This clonotype was counted a few times. V and J are TRBV27 and TRBJ1-2, with D uncertain. The CDR3 contains 12 residues. Trimming removed 4 bases at V and 4 bases at J, with 7 bases between. From germline, CDR1 is MNHEY and CDR2 SMNVEV (reference sequence). CDR3 coding DNA: TGTGCCAGCAGTTCTGGGCCCTATGGCTACACCTTC. It encodes CASSSGPYGYTF.

This chain joins TRBV6-2 or TRBV6-3 and TRBJ2-7, with a weak D call TRBD2 (6 bases). Trimming took off 8 bases at V and 6 bases at J, with 20 bases between the two ends. The CDR3 is made up of 14 amino acids. Germline V CDR1 and CDR2: MNHEY, SVGEGT. The CDR3 DNA sequence: TGTGCCAGCTCGGACTCCGGGAGTTCCCCCGAGCAGTACGTC. Its protein product is CASSDSGSSPEQYV.